What follows is one TCR beta chain and its context. Its antigen is unknown. The table came from immunoSEQ multiplex PCR; TCRdb's copy has only in-frame clones and leaves some out. The data contain approximately 35,000 clones, 75% to 80% of them singletons. The sorted conventional CD4+ T cells were CD25-low and CD127-high, with genomic DNA sequenced. These data come from a study of regulatory and conventional T cells in RAG deficiency. General study results and limits: Shorter CDR3s in all patient subsets; >75% Treg-Tconv overlap in Omenn.

The length of the CDR3 is 11 residues. Germline lookup yields CDR1 MDHEN and CDR2 SYDVKM. Trimming stripped 6 bases from V and 7 bases from J, with 6 bases between. This sample was shared with a second study, whose subject was regulatory T cells. From that second work: Primers: 52 TRBV forward and 13 TRBJ reverse. Regulatory T cells showed the strongest V-J pair restriction and V/J gene skewing among patient repertoires.

This clonotype originated in a human donor in good health. This sequence joins TRBV28 and TRBJ1-4; D is unresolved. The sequencing sample was made of CD4+ effector T cells sorted from blood. CDR3 DNA: TGTGCCAGCAGCATGGGTGAAAAACTGTTTTTT. As protein: CASSMGEKLFF.